This T cell receptor beta chain was captured by sequencing in a study of vaccination effects on CD4 cells after COVID-19. This clone showed up many times. Its specificity is unknown. The study's findings and limits: There were few convalescent patients in the study and no early post-infection timepoints. Among infection- and vaccine-induced clones, marked clonal contraction occurred late after vaccination.

Within the ViraFEST assay, antigen-specific CD4+ T cells underwent expansion with viral peptide pools prior to sequencing. Subsequent to less than 13 days of culture, CD4+ T cells were isolated. Prior SARS-CoV-2 infection was absent in the vaccine recipients, as shown by negative nucleocapsid antibodies. The V and J ends lost 6 bases and 0 bases respectively, with 8 bases between them. The CDR3 contains 13 residues. CDR1 is WSHSY and CDR2 is SAAADI in the germline V gene. TCRdb's copy holds only in-frame clones and misses some; the assay was immunoSEQ multiplex PCR. The table includes over 45,000 clones, around 70% detected once.

The sample in question was CD4+ T cells from PBMCs cultured with SARS-CoV-2 spike peptides, obtained before COVID-19 vaccination. The clonotype was recovered from a human donor who received a COVID-19 vaccine. This chain uses TRBV10-2 with TRBJ1-2; D gene uncertain. This chain's CDR3 is CASSPGTNYGYTF. The CDR3 region has the DNA TGCGCCAGCAGCCCGGGAACTAACTATGGCTACACCTTC.